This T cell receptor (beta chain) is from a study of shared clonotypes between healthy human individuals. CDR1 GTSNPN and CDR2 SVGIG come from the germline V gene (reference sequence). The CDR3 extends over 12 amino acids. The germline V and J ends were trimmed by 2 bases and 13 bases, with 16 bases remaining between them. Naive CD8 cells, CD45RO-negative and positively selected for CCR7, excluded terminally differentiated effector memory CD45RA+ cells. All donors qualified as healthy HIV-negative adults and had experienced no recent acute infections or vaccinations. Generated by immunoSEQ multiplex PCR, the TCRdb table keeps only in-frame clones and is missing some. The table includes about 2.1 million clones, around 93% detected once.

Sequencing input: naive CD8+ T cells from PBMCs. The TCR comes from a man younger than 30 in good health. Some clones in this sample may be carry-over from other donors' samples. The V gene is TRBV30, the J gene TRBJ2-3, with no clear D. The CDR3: CAWSYSDQYEYF. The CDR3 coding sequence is TGTGCCTGGAGTTATTCGGATCAGTACGAGTATTTT.